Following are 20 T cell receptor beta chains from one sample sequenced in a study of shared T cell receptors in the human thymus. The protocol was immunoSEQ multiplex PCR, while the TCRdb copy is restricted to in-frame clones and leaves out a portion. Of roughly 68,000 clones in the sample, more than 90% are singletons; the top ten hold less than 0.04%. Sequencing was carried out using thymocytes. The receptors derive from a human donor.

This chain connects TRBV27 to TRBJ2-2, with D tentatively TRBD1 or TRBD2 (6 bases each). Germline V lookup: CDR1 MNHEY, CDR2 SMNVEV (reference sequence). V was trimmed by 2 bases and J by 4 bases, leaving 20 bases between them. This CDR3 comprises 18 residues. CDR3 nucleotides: TGTGCCAGCAGTTTACACGAAACGGGGGCAGGGGTCACCGGGGAGCTGTTTTTT. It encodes CASSLHETGAGVTGELFF.

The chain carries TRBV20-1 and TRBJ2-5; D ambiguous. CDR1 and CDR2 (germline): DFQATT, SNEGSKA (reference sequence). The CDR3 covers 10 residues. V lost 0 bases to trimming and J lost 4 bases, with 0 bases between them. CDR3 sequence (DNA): TGCAGTGCTAGAGAAGAGACCCAGTACTTC. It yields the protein CSAREETQYF.

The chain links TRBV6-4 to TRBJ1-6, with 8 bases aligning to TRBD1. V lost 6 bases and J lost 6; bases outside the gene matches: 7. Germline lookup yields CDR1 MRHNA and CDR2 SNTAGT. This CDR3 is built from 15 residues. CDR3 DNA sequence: TGTGCCAGCAGGGACCGGACAGGGCGTAATTCACCCCTCCACTTT. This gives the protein CASRDRTGRNSPLHF.

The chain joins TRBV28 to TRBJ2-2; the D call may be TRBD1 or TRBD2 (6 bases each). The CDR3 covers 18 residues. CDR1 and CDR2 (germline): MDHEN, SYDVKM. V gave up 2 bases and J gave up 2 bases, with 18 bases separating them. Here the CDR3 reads CASSLSRRGGLNTGELFF. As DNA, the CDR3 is TGTGCCAGCAGTTTAAGTCGACGTGGGGGGCTCAACACCGGGGAGCTGTTTTTT.

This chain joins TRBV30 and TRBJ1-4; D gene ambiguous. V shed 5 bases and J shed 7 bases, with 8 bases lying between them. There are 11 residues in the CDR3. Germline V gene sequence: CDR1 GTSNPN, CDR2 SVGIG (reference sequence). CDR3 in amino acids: CAWAHFEKLFF. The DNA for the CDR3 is TGTGCCTGGGCCCATTTTGAAAAACTGTTTTTT.

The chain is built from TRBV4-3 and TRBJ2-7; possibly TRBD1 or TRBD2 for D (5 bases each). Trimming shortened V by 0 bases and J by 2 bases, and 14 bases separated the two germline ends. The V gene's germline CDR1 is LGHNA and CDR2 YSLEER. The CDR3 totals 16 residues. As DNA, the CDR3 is TGCGCCAGCAGCCAAGATAAGAGGGCAGGGACCTACGAGCAGTACTTC. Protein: CASSQDKRAGTYEQYF.

Written as DNA, the CDR3 is TGTGCCATCAGTATCAGGGGTAGAGGCTACACCTTC. Translating it yields CAISIRGRGYTF. The chain carries TRBV10-3 and TRBJ1-2, with D maybe TRBD1 (6 bases). V lost 5 bases to trimming and J lost 8 bases, with 12 bases between them. The CDR3 has 12 amino acids. Germline CDR1 and CDR2: ENHRY and SYGVKD.

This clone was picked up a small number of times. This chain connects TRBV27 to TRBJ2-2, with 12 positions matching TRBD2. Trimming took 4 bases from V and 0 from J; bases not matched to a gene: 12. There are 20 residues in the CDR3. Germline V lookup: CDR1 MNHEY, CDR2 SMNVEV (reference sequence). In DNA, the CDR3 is TGTGCCAGCAGTTCGCCGACTAGCGGGGGACCAATACCGAACACCGGGGAGCTGTTTTTT. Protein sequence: CASSSPTSGGPIPNTGELFF.

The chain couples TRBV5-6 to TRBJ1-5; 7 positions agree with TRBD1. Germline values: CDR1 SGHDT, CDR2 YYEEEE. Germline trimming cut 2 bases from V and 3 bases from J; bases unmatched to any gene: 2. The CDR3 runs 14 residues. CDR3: CASSLTGANQPQHF. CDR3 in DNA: TGTGCCAGCAGCTTAACAGGGGCCAATCAGCCCCAGCATTTT.

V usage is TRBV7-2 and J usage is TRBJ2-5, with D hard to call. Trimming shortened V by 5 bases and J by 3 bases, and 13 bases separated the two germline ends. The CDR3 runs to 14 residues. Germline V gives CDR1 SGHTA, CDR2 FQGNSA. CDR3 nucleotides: TGTGCCAGCAGCGTATCCCAGGCGGAAGAGACCCAGTACTTC. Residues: CASSVSQAEETQYF.

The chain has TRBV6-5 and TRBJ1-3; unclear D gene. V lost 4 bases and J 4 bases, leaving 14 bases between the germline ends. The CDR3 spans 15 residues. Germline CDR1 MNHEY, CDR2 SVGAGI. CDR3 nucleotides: TGTGCCAGCAGTTCCCAGAATAAACCGGGAAACACCATATATTTT. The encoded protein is CASSSQNKPGNTIYF.

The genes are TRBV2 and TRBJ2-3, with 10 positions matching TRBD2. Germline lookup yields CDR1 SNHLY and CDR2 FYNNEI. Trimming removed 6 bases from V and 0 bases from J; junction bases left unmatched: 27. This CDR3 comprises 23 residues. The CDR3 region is CASRVDSVQAGGPPSFSTDTQYF. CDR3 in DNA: TGTGCCAGCAGGGTCGATTCGGTTCAAGCGGGGGGGCCTCCCTCCTTTAGCACAGATACGCAGTATTTT.

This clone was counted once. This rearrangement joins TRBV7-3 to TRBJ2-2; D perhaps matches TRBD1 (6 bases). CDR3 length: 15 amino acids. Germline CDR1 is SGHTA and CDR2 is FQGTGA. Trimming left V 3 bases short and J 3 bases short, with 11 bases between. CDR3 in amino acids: CASSLGQEYTGELFF. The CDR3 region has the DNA TGTGCCAGCAGCTTGGGACAAGAATACACCGGGGAGCTGTTTTTT.

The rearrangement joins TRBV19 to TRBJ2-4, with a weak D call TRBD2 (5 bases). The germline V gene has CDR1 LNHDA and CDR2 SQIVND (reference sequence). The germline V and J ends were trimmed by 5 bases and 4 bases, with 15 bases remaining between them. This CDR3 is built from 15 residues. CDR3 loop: CASSPVRERKNIQYF. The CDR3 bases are TGTGCCAGTAGTCCCGTGAGGGAGCGAAAAAACATTCAGTACTTC.

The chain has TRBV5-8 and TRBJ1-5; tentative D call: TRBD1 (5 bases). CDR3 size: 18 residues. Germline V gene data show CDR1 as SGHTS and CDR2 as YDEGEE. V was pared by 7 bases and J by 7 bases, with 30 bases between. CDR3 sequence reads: CASRPLLLRGTKYQPQHF. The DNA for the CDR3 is TGTGCCAGCCGCCCTTTATTGTTGCGGGGCACAAAATACCAGCCCCAGCATTTT.

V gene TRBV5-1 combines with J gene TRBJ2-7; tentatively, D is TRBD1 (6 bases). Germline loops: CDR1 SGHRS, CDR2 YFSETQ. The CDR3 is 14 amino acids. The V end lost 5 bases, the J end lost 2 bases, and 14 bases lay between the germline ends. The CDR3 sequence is CASSPGHLAYEQYF. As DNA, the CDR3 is TGCGCCAGCAGTCCGGGACACCTCGCCTACGAGCAGTACTTC.

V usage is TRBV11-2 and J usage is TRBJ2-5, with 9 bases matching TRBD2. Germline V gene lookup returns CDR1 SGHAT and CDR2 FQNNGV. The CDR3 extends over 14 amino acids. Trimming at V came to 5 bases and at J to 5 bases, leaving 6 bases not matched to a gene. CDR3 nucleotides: TGTGCCAGCAGCGTAAAAGGACTAGCGGAGACCCAGTACTTC. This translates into CASSVKGLAETQYF.

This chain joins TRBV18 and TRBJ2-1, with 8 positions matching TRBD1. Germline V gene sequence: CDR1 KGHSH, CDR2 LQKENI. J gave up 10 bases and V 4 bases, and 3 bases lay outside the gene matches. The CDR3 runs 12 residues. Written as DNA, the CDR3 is TGTGCCAGCTCACGACAGGGGACCGAGCAGTTCTTC. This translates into CASSRQGTEQFF.

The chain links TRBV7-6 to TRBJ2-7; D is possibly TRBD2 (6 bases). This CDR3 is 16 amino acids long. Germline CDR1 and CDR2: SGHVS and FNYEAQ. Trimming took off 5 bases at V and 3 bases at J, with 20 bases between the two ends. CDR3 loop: CASSNRPGLPSYEQYF. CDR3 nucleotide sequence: TGTGCCAGCAGCAACAGACCGGGACTCCCAAGCTACGAGCAGTACTTC.

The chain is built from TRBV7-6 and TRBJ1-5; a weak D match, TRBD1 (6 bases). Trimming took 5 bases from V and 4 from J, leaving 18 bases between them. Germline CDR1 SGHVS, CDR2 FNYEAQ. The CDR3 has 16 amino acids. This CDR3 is CASSPGERYGNQPQHF. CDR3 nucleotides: TGTGCCAGCAGCCCAGGGGAAAGGTACGGTAATCAGCCCCAGCATTTT.